Below are 31 T cell receptor beta chains sequenced from a single sample in a study of early stage breast cancer tumors. Libraries were prepared by immunoSEQ multiplex PCR; TCRdb keeps only in-frame clonotypes and omits some of them. The sample gives under 45,000 clones, about 78% of which show up once; around 7.2% is in the top ten. The sequenced material came from blood. These receptors were taken from a person aged 50-59 years with breast cancer.

This clone was picked up many times. The chain combines TRBV7-6 with TRBJ1-5, with D perhaps matching TRBD1 (5 bases). Germline lookup yields CDR1 SGHVS and CDR2 FNYEAQ. With 2 bases removed from V and 2 bases from J, the gap between germline ends came to 16 bases. The CDR3 totals 17 residues. The CDR3 region is CASSLSLGREGNQPQHF. In DNA, the CDR3 is TGTGCCAGCAGCTTAAGCCTCGGCAGGGAAGGCAATCAGCCCCAGCATTTT.

The V and J genes are TRBV7-2 and TRBJ1-1; TRBD1 might be the D (6 bases). CDR3 length: 13 residues. V was trimmed by 3 bases and J by 4 bases, leaving 9 bases between them. Per the germline V gene, CDR1 is SGHTA and CDR2 is FQGNSA. The DNA of the CDR3 is TGTGCCAGCAGCTTCGGACAGAGCACTGAAGCTTTCTTT. Its protein product is CASSFGQSTEAFF. Combining the CDR3 with reference TRBV7-2 and TRBJ1-1 gives the whole variable domain GAGVSQSPSNKVTEKGKDVELRCDPISGHTALYWYRQSLGQGLEFLIYFQGNSAPDKSGLPSDRFSAERTGGSVSTLTIQRTQQEDSAVYLCASSFGQSTEAFFGQGTRLTVV.

V gene TRBV15 combines with J gene TRBJ2-1; D may be TRBD2 (6 bases). The germline V gene encodes CDR1 LNHNV and CDR2 YYDKDF (reference sequence). V gave up 6 bases and J gave up 7 bases, with 16 bases separating them. The CDR3 contains 14 residues. CDR3 DNA: TGTGCCACCAGAAGACCGGGAGAAGGGAATGAGCAGTTCTTC. Translation gives CATRRPGEGNEQFF.

The chain links TRBV6-5 to TRBJ2-1, with 9 bases fitting TRBD1. Germline V gives CDR1 MNHEY, CDR2 SVGAGI. J gave up 7 bases and V 0 bases, and 4 bases lay outside the gene matches. CDR3 length: 15 residues. CDR3 sequence: CASSYSRQGGNEQFF. DNA for the CDR3: TGTGCCAGCAGTTACTCCCGACAGGGGGGGAATGAGCAGTTCTTC.

CDR3 bases: TGTGCCAGCAGCTTAGCGGCGGCGGGAGGGCATGAGCAGTTCTTC. This encodes CASSLAAAGGHEQFF. The gene calls are TRBV7-9 and TRBJ2-1; 9 bases agree with TRBD2. Per germline, CDR1 SEHNR and CDR2 FQNEAQ (reference sequence). V shed 0 bases and J 8 bases; nucleotides not matched to a gene: 5. The CDR3 extends over 15 amino acids.

This chain links TRBV11-2 with TRBJ2-6; D is perhaps TRBD1 (5 bases). Germline CDR1 SGHAT, CDR2 FQNNGV. The ends were cut back, 2 bases at V and 2 bases at J, with 13 bases in the middle. This CDR3 is built from 17 residues. The CDR3 DNA is TGTGCCAGCAGCTTATCGGGTGTAGGGGCTGGGGCCAACGTCCTGACTTTC. The encoded protein is CASSLSGVGAGANVLTF.

The gene calls are TRBV5-5 and TRBJ1-5, with 8 nucleotides matching TRBD1. Germline V lookup: CDR1 SGHKS, CDR2 YYEKEE (reference sequence). V lost 9 bases and J lost 7; bases outside the gene matches: 21. The CDR3 sequence is 17 residues long. This CDR3 is CATPQGSGQGMGQPQHF. CDR3 DNA sequence: TGTGCCACCCCCCAAGGGTCTGGACAGGGAATGGGGCAGCCCCAGCATTTT. The full variable domain, with the rest looked up from reference TRBV5-5 and TRBJ1-5, is DAGVTQSPTHLIKTRGQQVTLRCSPISGHKSVSWYQQVLGQGPQFIFQYYEKEERGRGNFPDRFSARQFPNYSSELNVNALLLGDSALYLCATPQGSGQGMGQPQHFGDGTRLSIL.

The rearrangement links TRBV5-6 to TRBJ2-5; D might be TRBD1 (6 bases). Germline V CDR1 and CDR2: SGHDT, YYEEEE. The V end was cut by 4 bases, the J end by 1 base, with 14 bases between. The CDR3 is 15 amino acids. The CDR3 nucleotides are TGTGCCAGCAGCCCCCGGGACACCCTCCAAGAGACCCAGTACTTC. Amino acid sequence: CASSPRDTLQETQYF.

The J gene is TRBJ2-5, the V gene TRBV5-1; D possibly corresponds to TRBD1 (6 bases). The CDR3 is 14 amino acids. The V gene lost 4 bases and the J gene lost 5 bases, with 15 bases spanning the gap. Germline assignment: CDR1 SGHRS and CDR2 YFSETQ. For the CDR3, the DNA is TGCGCCAGCAGCGTGGATGCAGGGGTCGAGACCCAGTACTTC. Its protein product is CASSVDAGVETQYF.

The rearrangement links TRBV9 to TRBJ2-3; no firm D call. V lost 3 bases and J 5 bases, leaving 13 bases between the germline ends. CDR1 and CDR2 from the germline V gene are SGDLS and YYNGEE. The CDR3 runs 14 residues. In nucleotides, the CDR3 is TGTGCCAGCAGCGCCGAGTCAGGTGGAGATACGCAGTATTTT. This sequence encodes CASSAESGGDTQYF. The full variable domain, in which reference TRBV9 and TRBJ2-3 provide the parts outside the CDR3, is DSGVTQTPKHLITATGQRVTLRCSPRSGDLSVYWYQQSLDQGLQFLIQYYNGEERAKGNILERFSAQQFPDLHSELNLSSLELGDSALYFCASSAESGGDTQYFGPGTRLTVL.

V and J are TRBV5-4 and TRBJ1-2; 8 nucleotides agree with TRBD1. CDR1 and CDR2 (germline): SGHNT, YYREEE (reference sequence). The CDR3 runs to 15 residues. The trim removed 0 bases at V and 6 bases at J, leaving 7 bases unmatched. CDR3 protein: CASSLGTGLEDGYTF. The CDR3 coding sequence is TGTGCCAGCAGCTTGGGGACAGGGTTGGAGGATGGCTACACCTTC.

This chain joins TRBV9 and TRBJ1-5; D is ambiguous. This CDR3 spans 15 amino acids. Per the germline V gene, CDR1 is SGDLS and CDR2 is YYNGEE. The V gene lost 0 bases and the J gene lost 0 bases, with 7 bases spanning the gap. In DNA form, the CDR3 reads TGTGCCAGCAGCGTAGGCCCTAATAGCAATCAGCCCCAGCATTTT. It is translated as CASSVGPNSNQPQHF.

The genes are TRBV7-9 and TRBJ2-1; the D gene is possibly TRBD1 (5 bases). V was clipped by 5 bases and J by 9 bases, with 14 bases between them. The CDR3 spans 13 residues. In germline, CDR1 is SEHNR, CDR2 FQNEAQ (reference sequence). This chain's CDR3 is CASSPLARGEQFF. The CDR3 coding sequence is TGTGCCAGCAGCCCTCTCGCTAGGGGTGAGCAGTTCTTC.

This clone was counted only a few times. V and J are TRBV9 and TRBJ1-1; perhaps TRBD1 as D (6 bases). Germline V gives CDR1 SGDLS, CDR2 YYNGEE. The CDR3 totals 15 residues. V was trimmed by 1 base and J by 1 base, leaving 11 bases between them. The CDR3 is CASSVIQGGNTEAFF. The CDR3 coding sequence is TGTGCCAGCAGCGTAATCCAAGGGGGGAACACTGAAGCTTTCTTT. The variable domain in full, with the rest retrieved from reference TRBV9 and TRBJ1-1, is DSGVTQTPKHLITATGQRVTLRCSPRSGDLSVYWYQQSLDQGLQFLIQYYNGEERAKGNILERFSAQQFPDLHSELNLSSLELGDSALYFCASSVIQGGNTEAFFGQGTRLTVV.

The rearrangement links TRBV5-4 to TRBJ1-3, with 7 positions matching TRBD1. V shed 3 bases and J 7 bases; nucleotides not matched to a gene: 10. CDR1 and CDR2 (germline): SGHNT, YYREEE (reference sequence). This CDR3 is built from 15 residues. CDR3: CASSSGGQSQNTIYF. CDR3 in DNA: TGTGCCAGCAGCTCCGGGGGACAGTCCCAGAACACCATATATTTT.

The chain links TRBV19 to TRBJ2-5, with TRBD1 as a possible D gene (5 bases). This CDR3 comprises 14 residues. Between the trimmed V and J ends, which lost 3 bases and 4 bases, there was a span of 12 bases. Germline assignment: CDR1 LNHDA and CDR2 SQIVND (reference sequence). Here the CDR3 reads CASSIVGRRETQYF. CDR3 in DNA: TGTGCCAGTAGTATTGTGGGGCGTCGAGAGACCCAGTACTTC. Variable domain in full (rest from reference TRBV19 and TRBJ2-5): DGGITQSPKYLFRKEGQNVTLSCEQNLNHDAMYWYRQDPGQGLRLIYYSQIVNDFQKGDIAEGYSVSREKKESFPLTVTSAQKNPTAFYLCASSIVGRRETQYFGPGTRLLVL.

The gene calls are TRBV7-9 and TRBJ2-7; TRBD1 matches 8 bases. This CDR3 region has 15 residues. CDR1 is SEHNR, CDR2 FQNEAQ, per germline (reference sequence). Losses at the gene ends were 1 base for V and 7 bases for J; bases not matched to a gene: 9. CDR3: CASSLEAGGFGEQYF. DNA of the CDR3: TGTGCCAGCAGCTTAGAAGCAGGGGGCTTTGGGGAGCAGTACTTC.

The chain employs TRBV29-1 and TRBJ2-3; 9 bases align to TRBD2. This CDR3 spans 13 amino acids. J lost 2 bases, V lost 7 bases, and 4 bases had no gene match. In germline, CDR1 is SQVTM, CDR2 ANQGSEA. The CDR3 here is CSGSGRLTDTQYF. CDR3 DNA: TGCAGCGGGAGCGGGAGGCTCACAGATACGCAGTATTTT.

The rearrangement joins TRBV7-3 to TRBJ2-1, with D possibly TRBD2 on 6 matching bases. The CDR3 totals 15 residues. Germline CDR1 reads SGHTA; CDR2 reads FQGTGA. V was clipped by 5 bases and J by 10 bases, with 21 bases between them. This CDR3 is CASSLHSAGGEEQFF. As DNA, the CDR3 is TGTGCCAGCAGCCTTCATAGTGCCGGGGGAGAGGAGCAGTTCTTC.

The chain employs TRBV4-1 and TRBJ1-1; D is unclear. Trimming removed 1 base from V and 4 bases from J, with 13 bases in between. This CDR3 comprises 15 residues. Germline values: CDR1 MGHRA, CDR2 YSYEKL. DNA for the CDR3: TGCGCCAGCAGCCAAGTAGGAGCCATTGGCACTGAAGCTTTCTTT. This translates into CASSQVGAIGTEAFF.

The chain employs TRBV27 and TRBJ2-3; 13 nucleotides line up with TRBD2. Germline V CDR1 and CDR2: MNHEY, SMNVEV (reference sequence). V shed 6 bases, J shed 5 bases, and the junction held 11 bases outside the gene matches. This CDR3 comprises 17 residues. The CDR3 DNA reads TGTGCCAGCAGCTTCGTTGGACTAGCGGGAGTCGAAGATACGCAGTATTTT. Translated, it gives CASSFVGLAGVEDTQYF.

J is TRBJ1-5 and V is TRBV10-2; D gene uncertain. This CDR3 spans 15 amino acids. Germline V gene data show CDR1 as WSHSY and CDR2 as SAAADI. The V end lost 3 bases, the J end lost 3 bases, and 12 bases lay between the germline ends. In DNA form, the CDR3 reads TGCGCCAGCAGTGACGGTCAACTCCCCAATCAGCCCCAGCATTTT. It translates to CASSDGQLPNQPQHF.

Only a few counts were recorded for this clone. The gene calls are TRBV5-3 and TRBJ1-6, with a tentative D call TRBD1 (5 bases). TRBV5-3 is an ORF for which the function is uncertain. The CDR3 is 12 residues long. V was clipped by 8 bases and J by 11 bases, with 14 bases between them. This CDR3 is CASSDRLAPLHF. The CDR3 coding sequence is TGTGCCAGTTCTGACAGATTGGCACCCCTCCACTTT.

The chain joins TRBV7-2 to TRBJ2-2; 9 bases match TRBD2. CDR1 is SGHTA and CDR2 is FQGNSA in the germline V gene. The junction had 6 bases not matched to a gene; V was cut back by 1 base and J by 6 bases. The CDR3 is 16 residues long. The CDR3 reads CASSLVAGGLSGELFF. CDR3 DNA sequence: TGTGCCAGCAGCTTAGTTGCGGGGGGGCTTTCCGGGGAGCTGTTTTTT.

The CDR3 reads CASSPRQGELFF. The DNA for the CDR3 is TGTGCCAGCTCACCACGACAGGGGGAGCTGTTTTTT. The chain is built from TRBV18 and TRBJ2-2, with a possible D match to TRBD1 (5 bases). The CDR3 length is 12 residues. The V and J ends lost 1 base and 8 bases respectively, with 5 bases between them. The germline gives CDR1 KGHSH, CDR2 LQKENI.

The chain employs TRBV6-5 and TRBJ2-7, with D possibly matching TRBD1 (5 bases). In germline, CDR1 is MNHEY, CDR2 SVGAGI. With 0 bases removed from V and 5 bases from J, the gap between germline ends came to 11 bases. There are 14 residues in the CDR3. CDR3: CASSYSYQGNEQYF. In DNA, the CDR3 is TGTGCCAGCAGTTACTCGTATCAGGGAAACGAGCAGTACTTC.

The V call is TRBV7-9, the J call TRBJ1-1; D remains ambiguous. Trimming removed 1 base at V and 1 base at J, with 4 bases between. This CDR3 has 13 residues. CDR1 SEHNR and CDR2 FQNEAQ come from the germline V gene (reference sequence). CDR3 sequence reads: CASSLGQNTEAFF. CDR3 coding DNA: TGTGCCAGCAGCTTAGGTCAGAACACTGAAGCTTTCTTT.

The CDR3 reads CASSPPQGGLVNYGYTF. The CDR3 DNA is TGTGCCAGCTCACCACCGCAGGGAGGATTAGTCAACTATGGCTACACCTTC. This chain joins TRBV18 and TRBJ1-2, with D perhaps matching TRBD1 (5 bases). CDR1 and CDR2 from the germline V gene are KGHSH and LQKENI. The CDR3 runs to 17 residues. V was clipped by 0 bases and J by 2 bases, with 16 bases between them.

This clone showed up just once. The chain employs TRBV11-3 and TRBJ1-1; no clear D. From germline, CDR1 is SGHNT and CDR2 YENEEA. Trimming left V 4 bases short and J 10 bases short, with 19 bases between. This CDR3 region has 14 residues. CDR3 in amino acids: CASSSITGNSGAFF. The CDR3 nucleotides read TGTGCCAGCAGCTCTATAACCGGGAACAGTGGAGCTTTCTTT.

This clone was detected a few times. The DNA of the CDR3 is TGTGCCAGTAAGAAGAAACAGGAAGCTTTCTTT. Its protein product is CASKKKQEAFF. The J gene is TRBJ1-1, the V gene TRBV19; D not resolved. The V end lost 7 bases, the J end lost 8 bases, and 11 bases lay between the germline ends. Per germline, CDR1 LNHDA and CDR2 SQIVND (reference sequence). The CDR3 has 11 residues. Full variable domain (rest looked up from reference TRBV19 and TRBJ1-1): DGGITQSPKYLFRKEGQNVTLSCEQNLNHDAMYWYRQDPGQGLRLIYYSQIVNDFQKGDIAEGYSVSREKKESFPLTVTSAQKNPTAFYLCASKKKQEAFFGQGTRLTVV.

This clone was counted once. The CDR3 DNA reads as TGTGCCAGCTCACCCCCCGGCGGGATCTACAATGAGCAGTTCTTC. Its translation is CASSPPGGIYNEQFF. The J gene is TRBJ2-1, the V gene TRBV18, with D tentatively TRBD2 (6 bases). Trimming removed 3 bases from V and 3 bases from J, with 12 bases in between. The CDR3 runs to 15 residues. Germline-derived CDR1 and CDR2 are KGHSH and LQKENI.